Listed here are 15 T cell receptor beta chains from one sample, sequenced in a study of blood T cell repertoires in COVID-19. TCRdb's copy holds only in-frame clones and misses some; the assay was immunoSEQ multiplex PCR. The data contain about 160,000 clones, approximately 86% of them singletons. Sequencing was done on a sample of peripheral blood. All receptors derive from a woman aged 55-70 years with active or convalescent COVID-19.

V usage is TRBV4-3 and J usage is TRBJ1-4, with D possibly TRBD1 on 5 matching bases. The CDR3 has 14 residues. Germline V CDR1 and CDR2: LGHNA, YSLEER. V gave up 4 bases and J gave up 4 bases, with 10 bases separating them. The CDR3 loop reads CASSPRQINEKLFF. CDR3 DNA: TGCGCCAGCAGCCCCCGACAGATTAATGAAAAACTGTTTTTT.

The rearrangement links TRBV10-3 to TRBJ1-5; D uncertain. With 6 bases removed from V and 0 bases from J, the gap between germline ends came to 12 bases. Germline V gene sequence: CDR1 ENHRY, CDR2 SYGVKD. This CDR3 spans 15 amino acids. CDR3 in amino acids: CAIRDSHSSNQPQHF. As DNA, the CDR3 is TGTGCCATCAGAGATTCCCACAGTAGCAATCAGCCCCAGCATTTT.

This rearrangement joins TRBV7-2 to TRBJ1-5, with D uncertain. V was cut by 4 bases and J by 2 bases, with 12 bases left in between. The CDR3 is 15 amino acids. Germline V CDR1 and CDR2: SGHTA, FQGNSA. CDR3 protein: CASSSGPGGNQPQHF. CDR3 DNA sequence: TGTGCCAGCAGCTCTGGTCCCGGGGGCAATCAGCCCCAGCATTTT. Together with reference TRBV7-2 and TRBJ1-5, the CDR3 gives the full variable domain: GAGVSQSPSNKVTEKGKDVELRCDPISGHTALYWYRQSLGQGLEFLIYFQGNSAPDKSGLPSDRFSAERTGGSVSTLTIQRTQQEDSAVYLCASSSGPGGNQPQHFGDGTRLSIL.

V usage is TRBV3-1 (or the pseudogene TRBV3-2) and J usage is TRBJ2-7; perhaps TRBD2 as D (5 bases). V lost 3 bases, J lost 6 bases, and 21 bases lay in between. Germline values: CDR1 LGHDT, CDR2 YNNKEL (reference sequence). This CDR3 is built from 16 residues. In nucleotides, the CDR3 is TGTGCCAGCAGCCAGGGTGGACTCATTCTTAACGCCGAGCAGTACTTC. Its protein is CASSQGGLILNAEQYF.

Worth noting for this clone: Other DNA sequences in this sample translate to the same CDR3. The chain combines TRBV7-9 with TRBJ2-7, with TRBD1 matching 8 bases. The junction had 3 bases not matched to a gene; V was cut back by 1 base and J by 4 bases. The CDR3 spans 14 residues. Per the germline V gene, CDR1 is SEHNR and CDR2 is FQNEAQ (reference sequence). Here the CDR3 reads CASSLGQGAYEQYF. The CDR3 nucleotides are TGTGCCAGCAGCTTAGGGCAGGGGGCTTACGAGCAGTACTTC.

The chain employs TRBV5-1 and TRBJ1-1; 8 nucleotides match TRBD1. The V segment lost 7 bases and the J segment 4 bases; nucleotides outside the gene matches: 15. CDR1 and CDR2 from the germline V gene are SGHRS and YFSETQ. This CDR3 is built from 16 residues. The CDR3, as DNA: TGCGCCAGCCGTAAAGGGGGACCCACAGGGGGCACTGAAGCTTTCTTT. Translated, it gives CASRKGGPTGGTEAFF.

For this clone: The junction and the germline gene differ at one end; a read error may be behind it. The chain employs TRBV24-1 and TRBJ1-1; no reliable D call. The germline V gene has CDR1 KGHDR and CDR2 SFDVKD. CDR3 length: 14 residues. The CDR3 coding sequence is TGTGCCACCAGTGAGGAGTTTATGAAGACTGAAGCTTTCTTT. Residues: CATSEEFMKTEAFF.

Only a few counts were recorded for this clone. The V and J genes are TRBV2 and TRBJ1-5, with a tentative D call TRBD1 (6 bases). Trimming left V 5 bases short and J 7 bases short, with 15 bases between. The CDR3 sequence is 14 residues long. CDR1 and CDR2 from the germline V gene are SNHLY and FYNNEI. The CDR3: CASSTQGIEQPQHF. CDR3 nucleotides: TGTGCCAGCAGTACTCAGGGGATTGAGCAGCCCCAGCATTTT.

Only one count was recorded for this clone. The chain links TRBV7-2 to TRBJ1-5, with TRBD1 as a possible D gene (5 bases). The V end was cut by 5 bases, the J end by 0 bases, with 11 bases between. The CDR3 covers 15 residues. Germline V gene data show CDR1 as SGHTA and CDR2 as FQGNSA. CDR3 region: CASSRWGGSNQPQHF. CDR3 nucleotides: TGTGCCAGCAGCCGGTGGGGGGGTAGCAATCAGCCCCAGCATTTT.

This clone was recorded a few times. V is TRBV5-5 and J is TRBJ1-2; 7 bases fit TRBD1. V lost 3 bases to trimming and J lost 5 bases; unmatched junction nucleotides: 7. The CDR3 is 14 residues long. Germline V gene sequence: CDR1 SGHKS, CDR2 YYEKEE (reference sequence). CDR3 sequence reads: CASSSGQAVYGYTF. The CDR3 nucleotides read TGTGCCAGCAGCTCCGGACAGGCGGTATATGGCTACACCTTC.

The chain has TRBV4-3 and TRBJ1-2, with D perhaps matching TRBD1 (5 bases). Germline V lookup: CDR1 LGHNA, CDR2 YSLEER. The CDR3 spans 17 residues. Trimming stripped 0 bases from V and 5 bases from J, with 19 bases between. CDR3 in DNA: TGCGCCAGCAGCCAAGATAAAGGGCCAAGGGGATTTTATGGCTACACCTTC. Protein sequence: CASSQDKGPRGFYGYTF.

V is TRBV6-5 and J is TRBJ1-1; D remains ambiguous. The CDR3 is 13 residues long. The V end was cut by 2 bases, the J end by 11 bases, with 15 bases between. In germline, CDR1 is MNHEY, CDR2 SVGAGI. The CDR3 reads CASSYEVGTPAFF. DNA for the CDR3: TGTGCCAGCAGTTACGAGGTTGGTACGCCGGCTTTCTTT.

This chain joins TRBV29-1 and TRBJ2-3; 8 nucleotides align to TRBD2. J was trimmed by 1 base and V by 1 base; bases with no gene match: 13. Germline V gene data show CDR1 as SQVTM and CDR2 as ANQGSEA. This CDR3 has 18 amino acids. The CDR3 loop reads CSVEGGSGGFPGTDTQYF. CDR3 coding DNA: TGCAGCGTTGAAGGGGGGAGCGGGGGTTTCCCTGGCACAGATACGCAGTATTTT.

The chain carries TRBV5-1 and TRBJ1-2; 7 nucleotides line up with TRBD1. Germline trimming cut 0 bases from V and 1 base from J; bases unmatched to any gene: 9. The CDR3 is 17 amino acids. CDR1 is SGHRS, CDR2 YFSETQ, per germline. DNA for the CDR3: TGCGCCAGCAGCTTGGAAGGCCTGACAGGGAATAACTATGGCTACACCTTC. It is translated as CASSLEGLTGNNYGYTF.

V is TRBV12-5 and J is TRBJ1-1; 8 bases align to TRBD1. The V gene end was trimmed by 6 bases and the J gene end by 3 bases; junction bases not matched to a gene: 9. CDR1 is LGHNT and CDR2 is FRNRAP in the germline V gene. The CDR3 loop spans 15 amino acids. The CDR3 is CASGPPQGAHTEAFF. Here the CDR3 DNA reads TGTGCTAGTGGCCCGCCCCAGGGGGCACACACTGAAGCTTTCTTT.